This TCR beta chain was captured in a study of shared clonotypes between healthy human individuals (dated by TCRdb to 2018 to 2021). Study-wide context: A few men and a couple of women, aged 18 to 49 years, made up the cohort. For each donor, CD4 naive and CD4 memory were each run on three plates, CD8 naive on two plates, and CD8 memory on one plate. Blood TCR repertoires of 5 or 6 healthy adults were deeply sequenced to estimate repertoire size and the extent of clonotype sharing between individuals. Per donor, leukapheresis produced somewhere between about 0.94 and 10 billion PBMCs. Libraries were prepared and TCR repertoires were sequenced by different laboratories using diverse techniques, in order to increase sequencing depth and limit assay-specific biases.

What the study reported, not specific to this receptor: Even with the large sequencing depth, rarefaction of the sorted-subset datasets indicated that sequencing was incomplete. Larger estimated clonotype richness was generally found for naive subsets than for memory subsets. Sampling was limited to blood, and TCR repertoires in tissue likely differ from TCR repertoires in blood. When several donors were compared, the shared fraction of clonotypes was about 5% for naive CD4, over 3% for naive CD8, 2% to 2.5% for memory CD4, and less than 0.5% for memory CD8. The genetic and exposure-history diversity represented was limited by the small number of donors. Pairwise subsampling indicated that sequencing depth was expected to affect the degree of clonotype sharing among donors. Higher generation probabilities were observed for clonotypes shared by all four sorted-subset donors than for non-shared clonotypes.

Donors were healthy HIV-negative adults with no recently reported acute infections or vaccinations. Every donor was a Caucasian adult living in Nashville, Tennessee, USA. Magnetic negative selection was used to enrich CD4+ T cells, after which naive cells were positively selected on CD45RA and the negative fraction became the memory subset. Blood was obtained by leukapheresis, after which PBMCs were separated by Ficoll-Histopaque density gradient centrifugation and cryopreserved in liquid nitrogen vapor phase. Purity and quantity of every magnetically sorted T cell population were checked by analytical flow cytometry. From each sorted fraction, genomic DNA was isolated and quantified by UV absorbance on a Nanodrop 2000c. Using the deep immunoSEQ assay, TCR CDR3 regions were amplified from genomic DNA by multiplex PCR. Genomic DNA extracted from each cell subset was distributed evenly over all wells of several immunoSEQ 96-well plates, and each plate served as one replicate. For sorted subsets, about 200 ng genomic DNA, equal to 25,000 to 35,000 T cell genomes, was loaded into each replicate PCR. Purified libraries were measured with a Qubit 3.0 fluorometer, size-checked on a Bioanalyzer 2100, and measured again with the KAPA Library Quantification kit. Each immunoSEQ 96-well plate was sequenced on its own single-read 150-cycle Illumina NextSeq 550 flow cell. For the original study's pipeline: The immunoSEQ output contained only junctional sequences without quality scores, so filtering could not match that applied to full-length reads. To assign V/J genes and CDR3, sequences were annotated against IMGT germline references using PyIR, a Python wrapper for IgBLAST v1.9. Reads were removed for weak V/J assignments (E-value above 1e-6), missing CDR3, stop codons, out-of-frame junctions, or ambiguous translated residues. V3J clonotypes were defined as sequences sharing the same inferred V gene, J gene, and CDR3 amino acid sequence. To compute the percentage overlap between repertoires, the number of shared unique clonotypes was divided by the size of the smaller repertoire. Richness of each repertoire was evaluated using RTK rarefaction, the Chao1 estimator, and Recon v2.1 estimates of unobserved clonotypes. OLGA was used to compute generation probabilities for all TCRbeta clonotypes that the gDNA method yielded from several donors. Imported from immuneACCESS, the table was reduced by TCRdb to in-frame sequences with V and J called. These copies leave out some clones; in studies compared against another copy, an unresolved V gene accounts for under half, and the cause of the remainder is not known. For V, J and clone size, that table is used; D and trimming come from the DNA. Within this sample are about 2,500,000 clones, with more than 90% of them counted one time only. Over 0.12% of the sample is held by the ten biggest clonotypes.

V is cut back by 8 bases and J by 0 bases, with 12 bases in the junction unmatched. The CDR3 starts with the cysteine, ends with the phenylalanine, and has 18 residues. The only DNA kept is the CDR3, 54 bases in frame from the first base. CDR1 LNHDA and CDR2 SQIVND are derived from the germline V gene (reference sequence). Worth noting for this clone: It lacks a known antigen. Per-base quality was not reported, and no clone a single base away is much larger than it.

The sequenced material came from naive CD4+ T cells sorted from blood. The cell subset or site tag for this specimen amounts to: CD45RA+ positively selected. The sequence came from a man younger than 35 in good health. The chain is assembled from TRBV19 and TRBJ2-6; TRBD1 aligns with 8 central bases. The CDR3 reads as follows: CASQRQGPILSGANVLTF. The DNA is as follows: TGTGCCAGTCAAAGACAGGGGCCCATCCTCTCTGGGGCCAACGTCCTGACTTTC.